The rows below give T cell receptor beta chains drawn from one sample of a study of cytomegalovirus exposure and HLA in healthy donors. Sequencing used immunoSEQ multiplex PCR; TCRdb keeps in-frame clones, though not all of them. The sample includes around 190,000 clones, 8.5% to 10% of them seen just once. The sequencing input was PBMCs. These receptors were taken from a woman in her twenties or thirties in good health and CMV-seropositive. Each CDR3 is given with its conserved first and last residue. D genes are given only for firm matches. Clone size is given for some rows only: seen once, a few or many times, or a class if the clone is expanded.

j_gene	v_gene	d_gene	abundance	CDR3aa	CDR3nt
TRBJ1-3	TRBV10-3	-	few	CAISQDGGGNTIYF	TGTGCCATCAGTCAGGACGGAGGTGGAAACACCATATATTTT
TRBJ2-7	TRBV11-2	TRBD2	few	CASSSWTSGDYEQYF	TGTGCCAGCAGCTCGTGGACTAGCGGAGACTACGAGCAGTACTTC
TRBJ2-7	TRBV4-2	TRBD2	few	CASSQDSSGRVYEQYF	TGTGCCAGCAGCCAAGATTCTAGCGGGAGGGTCTACGAGCAGTACTTC
TRBJ1-1	TRBV2	-	few	CASSDRASDTEAFF	TGTGCCAGCAGTGACAGGGCTAGTGACACTGAAGCTTTCTTT
TRBJ2-1	TRBV30	-	-	CAWSVTSGVRKQFF	TGTGCCTGGAGTGTAACATCAGGGGTTAGGAAGCAGTTCTTC
TRBJ2-1	TRBV18	TRBD2	-	CASSPPSGSSYNEQFF	TGTGCCAGCTCACCCCCTAGCGGGAGCTCCTACAATGAGCAGTTCTTC
TRBJ1-2	TRBV4-1	TRBD1	few	CASSRPTGGGYNYTF	TGCGCCAGCAGTCGTCCCACAGGGGGCGGGTATAACTACACCTTT
TRBJ2-7	TRBV2	TRBD2	-	CASGRLAAEEQYF	TGTGCCAGCGGGAGACTAGCGGCTGAGGAGCAGTACTTC
TRBJ1-2	TRBV2	TRBD1	few	CASCRQGAGRSGGYTF	TGTGCCAGCTGTAGACAGGGGGCGGGAAGATCTGGCGGCTACACCTTC
TRBJ1-2	TRBV19	TRBD1	-	CASRRQGNLLDGYTF	TGTGCCAGTAGGAGACAGGGAAATTTACTCGATGGCTACACCTTC
TRBJ1-5	TRBV4-1	-	few	CASSHAGQWPTSSNQPQHF	TGCGCCAGCAGCCATGCCGGACAGTGGCCGACTTCTAGCAATCAGCCCCAGCATTTT
TRBJ2-7	TRBV10-1	-	few	CASSKGARPYEQYF	TGCGCCAGCTCCAAAGGGGCTCGCCCCTACGAGCAGTACTTC
TRBJ1-4	TRBV9	-	few	CASSVGIGGLREKLFF	TGTGCCAGCAGCGTCGGGATCGGGGGATTGAGGGAAAAACTGTTTTTT
TRBJ1-1	TRBV6-5	-	-	CASSYGREGEAFF	TGTGCCAGCAGTTACGGCAGGGAGGGTGAAGCTTTCTTT
TRBJ1-3	TRBV6-1	-	-	CASSETAGNTIYF	TGTGCCAGCAGTGAGACAGCAGGAAACACCATATATTTT
TRBJ2-7	TRBV5-1	TRBD2	few	CASSPGGSYEQYF	TGCGCCAGCAGCCCGGGGGGATCCTACGAGCAGTACTTC
TRBJ2-2	TRBV7-2	-	-	CASSPAGFDTGELFF	TGTGCCAGCAGCCCTGCGGGCTTCGACACCGGGGAGCTGTTTTTT
TRBJ1-2	TRBV2	-	-	CASSEARARDGYTF	TGTGCCAGCAGTGAAGCTCGGGCCAGGGATGGCTACACCTTC
TRBJ2-7	TRBV4-1	TRBD2	few	CASSQLAGSYEQYF	TGCGCCAGCAGCCAATTAGCGGGCAGCTACGAGCAGTACTTC
TRBJ1-2	TRBV9	TRBD1	-	CASSVGADRVGGYTF	TGTGCCAGCAGCGTAGGGGCGGACAGGGTTGGGGGCTACACCTTC
TRBJ2-1	TRBV9	TRBD2	-	CASSAGLAGGYEQFF	TGTGCCAGCAGCGCGGGACTAGCAGGAGGCTATGAGCAGTTCTTC
TRBJ2-6	TRBV15	-	-	CATSAGVSGANVLTF	TGTGCCACCAGCGCGGGCGTCTCTGGGGCCAACGTCCTGACTTTC
TRBJ1-1	TRBV6-5	-	-	CASSIRVMGTEAFF	TGTGCCAGCAGTATCAGGGTTATGGGGACTGAAGCTTTCTTT
TRBJ2-7	TRBV21-1	-	once	CASKPGGDEQYF	TGTGCCAGCAAGCCAGGGGGCGACGAGCAGTACTTC
TRBJ2-7	TRBV5-3	TRBD1	few	CARSPGQF	TGTGCCAGAAGCCCGGGACAGTTC
TRBJ2-1	TRBV7-2	TRBD2	-	CASRNSGGTYNEQFF	TGTGCCAGCAGAAATAGCGGGGGCACCTACAATGAGCAGTTCTTC
TRBJ2-3	TRBV2	TRBD1	-	CASSGQGANTQYF	TGTGCCAGCAGCGGACAGGGGGCGAATACGCAGTATTTT
TRBJ2-7	TRBV4-1	TRBD2	few	CASSVGGRSYFHEQYF	TGCGCCAGCAGCGTGGGAGGGAGGTCCTACTTTCACGAGCAGTACTTC
TRBJ2-5	TRBV6-6	-	-	CASSTRDLSYQETQYF	TGTGCCAGCAGTACCCGGGACTTATCGTACCAAGAGACCCAGTACTTC
TRBJ2-3	TRBV4-1	TRBD2	-	CASSHRLTSTDTDTQYF	TGCGCCAGCAGCCACCGGTTGACTAGCACCGACACAGATACGCAGTATTTT
TRBJ1-1	TRBV5-6	-	-	CASSLFTPGARSGTEAFF	TGTGCCAGCAGCTTGTTTACCCCAGGGGCCCGGAGTGGTACTGAAGCTTTCTTT
TRBJ1-4	TRBV5-1	-	few	CASSLVFGTNEKLFF	TGCGCCAGCAGCTTGGTATTCGGAACTAATGAAAAACTGTTTTTT
TRBJ2-7	TRBV10-3	TRBD2	-	CATTEPLGLSDYEQYF	TGTGCCACCACAGAGCCCCTGGGACTATCCGACTACGAGCAGTACTTC
TRBJ2-1	TRBV9	TRBD2	many	CASSVDFGLAGGQFF	TGTGCCAGCAGCGTAGATTTTGGACTAGCGGGAGGGCAGTTCTTC
TRBJ1-2	TRBV12-5	-	few	CASGLDPTRVKAF	TGTGCTAGTGGTTTGGACCCCACGAGGGTTAAAGCCTTC
TRBJ2-7	TRBV11-2	-	few	CASSLVPAGGHEQYF	TGTGCCAGCAGCTTAGTTCCGGCCGGGGGGCACGAGCAGTACTTC
TRBJ1-1	TRBV6-1	-	few	CASSETAMNTEAFF	TGTGCCAGCAGTGAGACAGCCATGAACACTGAAGCTTTCTTT
TRBJ2-7	TRBV2	-	few	CASRAAYEQYF	TGTGCCAGTCGCGCCGCCTACGAGCAGTACTTC
TRBJ2-2	TRBV19	TRBD1	-	CASSPRDRGPGELFF	TGTGCCAGTAGTCCTCGGGACAGGGGGCCCGGGGAGCTGTTTTTT
TRBJ1-2	TRBV2	-	few	CASSEREGRYGYTF	TGTGCCAGCAGTGAGAGGGAAGGGCGATATGGCTACACCTTC
TRBJ1-5	TRBV10-3	-	-	CAIRSLGCGQPQHF	TGTGCCATCCGATCCTTGGGCTGTGGTCAGCCCCAGCATTTT
TRBJ1-2	TRBV7-2	-	few	CASSLRVAGDGYTF	TGTGCCAGCAGCTTGAGGGTAGCGGGAGATGGCTACACCTTC
TRBJ2-5	TRBV11-2	TRBD2	few	CASSPRPGGARETQYF	TGTGCCAGCAGCCCGCGCCCCGGGGGGGCCAGGGAGACCCAGTACTTC
TRBJ2-5	TRBV2	TRBD1	few	CASSSQGAETQYF	TGTGCCAGCAGTAGTCAGGGGGCAGAGACCCAGTACTTC
TRBJ1-1	TRBV10-3	-	-	CAISAREANTEAFF	TGTGCCATCAGTGCCAGGGAAGCGAACACTGAAGCTTTCTTT
TRBJ1-1	TRBV28	-	few	CASCDRNTEAFF	TGTGCCAGCTGTGACAGGAACACTGAAGCTTTCTTT
TRBJ1-1	TRBV7-9	TRBD1	few	CASSRGQGVEAFF	TGTGCCAGCAGTCGTGGACAGGGGGTCGAAGCTTTCTTT
TRBJ2-5	TRBV18	-	-	CASSIQKIAGETQYF	TGTGCCAGCTCCATTCAGAAGATCGCCGGGGAGACCCAGTACTTC
TRBJ2-3	TRBV18	TRBD2	few	CASSRAGSTDTQYF	TGTGCCAGCTCACGAGCGGGAAGCACAGATACGCAGTATTTT
TRBJ2-5	TRBV30	TRBD1	few	CAWSTGTGRDTQYF	TGTGCCTGGAGTACCGGGACAGGGAGGGATACCCAGTACTTC
TRBJ2-1	TRBV5-4	-	-	CASSLGPYNEQFF	TGTGCCAGCAGCTTGGGGCCCTACAATGAGCAGTTCTTC
TRBJ2-1	TRBV7-9	-	-	CASSLRGGDEQFF	TGTGCCAGCAGCTTAAGGGGGGGCGATGAGCAGTTCTTC
TRBJ2-7	TRBV30	-	few	CAWSVQDPGRGEQYF	TGTGCCTGGAGTGTACAAGACCCGGGGCGGGGCGAGCAGTACTTC
TRBJ2-1	TRBV5-1	TRBD2	few	CASSLKSGSPPNEQFF	TGCGCCAGCAGCTTAAAGAGCGGGAGCCCTCCCAATGAGCAGTTCTTC
TRBJ2-3	TRBV11-1	-	-	CASSFRGLSTDTQYF	TGTGCCAGCAGCTTCCGCGGGCTGAGCACAGATACGCAGTATTTT
TRBJ2-7	TRBV19	-	few	CASTRRPSSYEQYF	TGTGCCAGCACGAGGCGGCCGAGCTCCTACGAGCAGTACTTC
TRBJ1-5	TRBV6-6	-	-	CASSYLGGNQPQHF	TGTGCCAGCAGTTACCTAGGGGGCAATCAGCCCCAGCATTTT
TRBJ1-5	TRBV19	TRBD1	few	CASSIRIRDSYSNQPQHF	TGTGCCAGTAGTATCCGTATCCGGGACAGCTATAGCAATCAGCCCCAGCATTTT
TRBJ1-4	TRBV9	-	-	CASSVGAGLGEKLFF	TGTGCCAGCAGCGTAGGCGCAGGTTTAGGTGAAAAACTGTTTTTT